This T cell receptor beta chain originates from a study of CD8+CD57+ T cells in acquired aplastic anemia. Turning to the study itself: DNA recovered from sorted CD4+ and CD8+ cells had a mean of approximately 3 ug. Findings of the study overall: Around 27 was the count of CD8+ CDR3 sequences that patients shared with controls. No significant patient-versus-control difference appeared in CD8+ Simpson's diversity.

There are a few counts of this clonotype. Its antigen remains unidentified. CDR1 is MNHEY, CDR2 SMNVEV, per germline (reference sequence). V dropped 8 bases and J dropped 0 bases, with 14 bases sitting between them. The CDR3 loop spans 15 amino acids. In patients chosen for sequencing, flow cytometry had shown CD8+CD57+ cell expansion. The use of genomic DNA as template underpinned the TCR beta VDJ and CDR3 profiling. Each CDR3 protein is one row after TCRdb ran MiXCR on the reads. Of about 160,000 distinct CDR3 sequences listed, 40% to 50% are singletons. The sequence was collected from a human donor with aplastic anemia. The genes are TRBV27 and TRBJ1-3; no reliable D call. Sequenced material: sorted CD4+, CD8+, or CD8+CD57+ T cells (not recorded which) from PBMCs. The CDR3 DNA reads as TGTGCCAGCGCTAGCGACGGCAACTCTGGAAACACCATATATTTT. This gives the protein CASASDGNSGNTIYF.